This paragraph reports one T cell receptor (beta chain). The CDR3 has 15 amino acids. Germline V gene lookup returns CDR1 SGHRS and CDR2 YFSETQ. V shed 0 bases and J shed 4 bases, with 12 bases lying between them. A universal primer binding site was introduced by template switching. The final cDNA contained unique molecular identifiers. MiXCR, applied by TCRdb to the 5' RACE reads, yields one record per CDR3 protein. The table shows 1.5 million to 2 million distinct CDR3 sequences, with about 32% occurring only once. The entry originates in a study of identical twins. The chain has TRBV5-1 and TRBJ2-3; D is undetermined. The specimen sequenced was cord blood. This sequence originates from a newborn girl in good health. The CDR3 DNA reads as TGCGCCAGCAGCTTGGACGAGGCTTGGGCAGATACGCAGTATTTT. Encoded protein: CASSLDEAWADTQYF.